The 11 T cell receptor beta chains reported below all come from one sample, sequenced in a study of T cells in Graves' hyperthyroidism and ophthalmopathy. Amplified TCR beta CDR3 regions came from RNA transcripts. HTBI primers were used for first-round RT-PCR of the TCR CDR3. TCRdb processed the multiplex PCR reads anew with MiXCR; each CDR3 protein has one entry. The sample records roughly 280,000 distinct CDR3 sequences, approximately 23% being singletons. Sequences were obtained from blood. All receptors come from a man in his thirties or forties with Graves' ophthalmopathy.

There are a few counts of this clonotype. The CDR3 nucleotides read TGTGCCAGCAGTTACGCGATAGACGCGGGGACAGGGGGTTATGGCTACACCTTC. Translating gives CASSYAIDAGTGGYGYTF. The chain couples TRBV6-5 to TRBJ1-2, with 11 bases that match TRBD1. Per the germline V gene, CDR1 is MNHEY and CDR2 is SVGAGI. V shed 2 bases and J 5 bases; nucleotides not matched to a gene: 13. This CDR3 comprises 18 residues.

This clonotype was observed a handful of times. CDR3 DNA sequence: TGTGCCAGCAGCCAAGAACAGGGAAGGGGCTACACCTTC. This translates into CASSQEQGRGYTF. This rearrangement joins TRBV3-1 to TRBJ1-2; perhaps TRBD1 as D (6 bases). This CDR3 region has 13 residues. V was trimmed by 0 bases and J by 8 bases, leaving 10 bases between them. Germline V lookup: CDR1 LGHDT, CDR2 YNNKEL (reference sequence).

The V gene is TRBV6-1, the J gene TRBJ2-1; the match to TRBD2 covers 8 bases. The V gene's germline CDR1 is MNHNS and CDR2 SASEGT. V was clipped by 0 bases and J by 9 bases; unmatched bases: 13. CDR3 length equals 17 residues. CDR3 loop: CASSEARGAPIVSEQFF. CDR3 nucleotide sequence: TGTGCCAGCAGTGAAGCGCGGGGGGCGCCGATTGTCAGTGAGCAGTTCTTC.

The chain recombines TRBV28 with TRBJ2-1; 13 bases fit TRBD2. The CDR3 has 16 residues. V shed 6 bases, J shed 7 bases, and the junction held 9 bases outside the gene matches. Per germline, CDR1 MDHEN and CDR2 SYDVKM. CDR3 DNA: TGTGCCAGCAGCCCTCCGGGACTAGCGGGATGGAATGAGCAGTTCTTC. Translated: CASSPPGLAGWNEQFF.

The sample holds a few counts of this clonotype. The CDR3 nucleotides are TGTGCCAGCAGCCAAGGGAGACAGGGCGATACTGAAGCTTTCTTT. This sequence encodes CASSQGRQGDTEAFF. V is TRBV3-1 and J is TRBJ1-1, with TRBD1 identical over 7 bases. CDR1 and CDR2 from the germline V gene are LGHDT and YNNKEL (reference sequence). V trimming: 1 base; J trimming: 5 bases; junction bases outside the gene matches: 7. This CDR3 has 15 residues.

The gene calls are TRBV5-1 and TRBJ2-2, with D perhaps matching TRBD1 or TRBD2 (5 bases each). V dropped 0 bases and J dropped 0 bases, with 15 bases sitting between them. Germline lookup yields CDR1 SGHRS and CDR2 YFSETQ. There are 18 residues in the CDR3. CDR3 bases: TGCGCCAGCAGCTTGGAGGGACCGGAGTTCGCGAACACCGGGGAGCTGTTTTTT. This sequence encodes CASSLEGPEFANTGELFF.

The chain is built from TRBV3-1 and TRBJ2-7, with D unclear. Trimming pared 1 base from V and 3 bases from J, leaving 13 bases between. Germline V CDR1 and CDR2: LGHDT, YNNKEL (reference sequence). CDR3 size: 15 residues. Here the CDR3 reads CASSQALSRNYEQYF. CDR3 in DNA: TGTGCCAGCAGCCAAGCCCTCAGCCGGAACTACGAGCAGTACTTC.

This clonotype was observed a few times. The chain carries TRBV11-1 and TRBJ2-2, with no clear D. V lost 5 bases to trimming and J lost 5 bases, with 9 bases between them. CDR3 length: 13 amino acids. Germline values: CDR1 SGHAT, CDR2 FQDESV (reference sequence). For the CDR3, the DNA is TGTGCCAGCAGCCCCGCCCGGACCGGGGAGCTGTTTTTT. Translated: CASSPARTGELFF.

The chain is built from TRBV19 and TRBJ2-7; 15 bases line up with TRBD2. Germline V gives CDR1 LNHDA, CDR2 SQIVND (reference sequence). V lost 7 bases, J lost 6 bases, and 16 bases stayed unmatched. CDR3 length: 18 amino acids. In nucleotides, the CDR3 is TGTGCCAGTATCTTCACGGGACTAGCGGGAGGAATTTGTTGCGAGCAGTACTTC. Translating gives CASIFTGLAGGICCEQYF.

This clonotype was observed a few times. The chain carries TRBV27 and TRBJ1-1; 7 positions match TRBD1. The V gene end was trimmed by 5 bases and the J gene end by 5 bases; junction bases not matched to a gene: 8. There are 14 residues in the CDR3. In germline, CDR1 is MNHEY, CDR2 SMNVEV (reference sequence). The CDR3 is CASSLTGRETEAFF. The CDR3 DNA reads TGTGCCAGCAGTCTGACAGGGCGAGAGACTGAAGCTTTCTTT.

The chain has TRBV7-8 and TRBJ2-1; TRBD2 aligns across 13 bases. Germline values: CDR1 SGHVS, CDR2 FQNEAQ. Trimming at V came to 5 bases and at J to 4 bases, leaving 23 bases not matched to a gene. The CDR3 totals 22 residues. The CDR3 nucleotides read TGTGCCAGCAGCACTCCGGAGCCGGGACTAGCGGGACGAGTTGCCCAGTACAATGAGCAGTTCTTC. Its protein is CASSTPEPGLAGRVAQYNEQFF. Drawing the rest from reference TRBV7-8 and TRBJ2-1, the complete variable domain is GAGVSQSPRYKVAKRGQDVALRCDPISGHVSLFWYQQALGQGPEFLTYFQNEAQLDKSGLPSDRFFAERPEGSVSTLKIQRTQQEDSAVYLCASSTPEPGLAGRVAQYNEQFFGPGTRLTVL.